This TCR beta chain was recovered during a study of STAT3 mutations in large granular lymphocyte leukemia. Study-wide points: At least one immunodominant TCR beta clonotype appeared in every T-cell large granular lymphocyte leukemia patient.

TCRdb's copy holds only in-frame clones and misses some; the assay was immunoSEQ multiplex PCR. Counted here are approximately 22,000 clones, over 90% occurring once; the ten biggest clones make up 6.5%. Trimming took 3 bases from V and 0 from J, leaving 9 bases between them. Germline CDR1 is SNHLY and CDR2 is FYNNEI. The CDR3 has 14 amino acids. This clone appeared once. As yet, its antigen is unknown. The source of this sequence is a man aged 40-49 years with T-cell large granular lymphocyte leukemia. Some clones in this sample may be carry-over from other donors' samples. Sample: peripheral blood mononuclear cells. The genes are TRBV2 and TRBJ2-7, with D possibly matching TRBD1 (5 bases). CDR3 sequence reads: CASSDRGTSYEQYF. The CDR3 region has the DNA TGTGCCAGCAGTGATAGGGGAACCTCCTACGAGCAGTACTTC.